This T cell receptor (beta chain) was sequenced for a study of CD8 T cells in ankylosing spondylitis (dated by TCRdb to the late 2010s). Regarding the study in general: The study profiled T cell receptor beta repertoires in healthy donors and ankylosing spondylitis patients to find disease-linked TCR variants. The whole study cohort included over a hundred healthy donors and 25 ankylosing spondylitis patients. Peripheral blood was sampled, and synovial fluid was also collected from ankylosing spondylitis patients.

The sample was run on an Illumina HiSeq 2500. TCR beta libraries were prepared by quantitative 5'-RACE with molecular barcodes. In the source study's methods: A new computational method based on a probabilistic model of VDJ rearrangement was used to identify disease-linked TCR variants. The public reads were reprocessed in TCRdb via fastp at Q25 and MiXCR, keeping in-frame beta chains. Every entry covers one CDR3 protein and lists the most common genes and DNA from its rows. The V and J calls here are based on TCRdb, not the publication. For this sample the table gives 200,000 to 250,000 distinct CDR3 sequences, of which under 12% were detected only once. Roughly a fifth of the sample is held by the ten biggest clonotypes. Comments on this clonotype: Its antigen remains undetermined. The sample holds no much larger clone one base away, and base qualities are not on file.

Findings and caveats that apply to the study as a whole: Some of the motif variants had been reported before in the synovial fluid and blood of reactive arthritis patients, a finding that suggests common disease-initiation mechanisms. The disease-linked clones were reported to be significantly enriched in matched synovial fluid samples from ankylosing spondylitis patients. The disease-linked clones showed a CD8+ phenotype and occurred at relatively low frequencies in peripheral blood. Blood from ankylosing spondylitis patients appeared to be characterized by a TCR beta motif composed of several highly homologous amino acid variants.

CDR3 length: 13 amino acids, cysteine to phenylalanine. Only the CDR3 region is kept as DNA, spanning 39 bases read in frame from base 1. The germline V gene provides CDR1 SGHTA and CDR2 FQGNSA. V and J lose 3 bases and 5 bases, and a span of 10 bases separates them. This TCR derives from a male donor with ankylosing spondylitis or in good health (not recorded which). The source material was blood, either unsorted or a sorted T cell fraction (not recorded which). This sequence uses TRBV7-2 and TRBJ1-2; the D gene is perhaps TRBD1, from 6 matching bases. CDR3 region: CASSFDRSYGYTF. The nucleotide sequence is TGTGCCAGCAGCTTTGACAGGTCTTATGGCTACACCTTC.